This T cell receptor (beta chain) was found in a study of blood T cell repertoires in COVID-19 (dated by TCRdb to 2018 to 2020). Turning to the overall study: The collaborator samples originated in the United States, Italy and Spain and spanned the acute and convalescent phases of COVID-19. The prospective study material was composed of cDNA or gDNA derived from T cells, B-cell-depleted T cells, or PBMCs. The dataset comprised deeply sampled blood TCRbeta repertoires from subjects exposed to, actively infected with, or recovered from COVID-19. The repertoires were released in a freely available public database meant as a resource for research on the immune response to SARS-CoV-2. Samples came from the ongoing ImmuneRACE study (first 160 participants) plus 1,254 subjects from 6 global collaborators. The sample metadata nearly always contained a de-identified subject ID, COVID-19 status, age in years and sex. HLA class I and class II types, where available, came from metadata supplied by the sample provider rather than from assay-based typing.

As encoded in the germline V gene (reference sequence), CDR1 is LNHDA while CDR2 is SQIVND. The CDR3 covers 15 residues, taking in both the cysteine and the phenylalanine. Solely the CDR3 DNA is kept, with 45 bases framed from the first base. V and J lose 0 bases and 1 base, and a span of 9 bases separates them. General findings and caveats noted by the study authors: How much clinical and demographic metadata was included differed by source and by participant, and the metadata was provided uncurated.

Remarks on this clone: The antigen it recognizes is unknown. Per-base qualities were not stored, and no clone one base away is much larger.

TCRbeta CDR3 regions were amplified from genomic DNA by means of the immunoSEQ Assay, a bias-controlled multiplex PCR. In the source study's methods: The number of nucleated cells in each sample was estimated from the amplification of reference gene primers within the assay. To quantify the absolute abundance of each unique TCRbeta CDR3 rearrangement, sequence reads were collapsed and filtered. For each sample, productive Simpson clonality was calculated as the square root of Simpson's diversity index over productive rearrangements. The table comes from immuneACCESS by way of TCRdb, which keeps in-frame sequences with V and J called. Part of the clones is missing from these tables; in studies checked, under half for an unresolved V gene and the rest for unknown reasons. That table is the source of V, J and clone size, and D and trimming were worked out from the DNA. The sample includes some 90,000 clones, with about 89% observed a single time. The ten largest clones capture around 8.6% of the sample.

Each collaborating institution followed its own protocols to collect whole blood in K2EDTA tubes. For TCRbeta analysis, collaborator samples were shipped as frozen whole blood, as isolated PBMCs, or as DNA extracted from either sample type. The sequence came from a man aged 50 to 59 with acute or convalescent COVID-19. The sequence is built from TRBV19 and TRBJ1-1; TRBD1 is possibly the D segment (5 matching bases). The sequenced sample consisted of peripheral blood. The DNA sequence is as follows: TGTGCCAGTAGTATAGACAGGGCTGGGAACACTGAAGCTTTCTTT. Its protein reads: CASSIDRAGNTEAFF.